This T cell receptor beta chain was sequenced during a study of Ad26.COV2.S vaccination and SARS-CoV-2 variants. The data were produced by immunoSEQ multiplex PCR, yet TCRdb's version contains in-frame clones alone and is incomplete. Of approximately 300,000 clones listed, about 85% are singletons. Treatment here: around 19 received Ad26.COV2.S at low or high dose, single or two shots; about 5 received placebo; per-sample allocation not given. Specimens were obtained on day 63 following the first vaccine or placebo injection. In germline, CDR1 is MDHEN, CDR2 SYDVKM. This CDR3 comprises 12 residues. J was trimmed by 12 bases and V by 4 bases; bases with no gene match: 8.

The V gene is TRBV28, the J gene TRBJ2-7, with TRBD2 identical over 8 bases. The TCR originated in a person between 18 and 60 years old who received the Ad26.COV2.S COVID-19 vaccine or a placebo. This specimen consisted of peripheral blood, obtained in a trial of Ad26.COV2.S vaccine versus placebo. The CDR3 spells CASSSPGGGSYF. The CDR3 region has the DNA TGTGCCAGCAGTTCTCCCGGGGGGGGTTCGTACTTC.